This note documents a single T cell receptor beta chain sequence. The antigen is unknown. This entry belongs to a study of cytomegalovirus exposure and HLA in healthy donors. This PCR relied on a set of 60 Vbeta primers and 13 Jbeta primers. This table comes from immunoSEQ multiplex PCR, and its TCRdb copy is limited to in-frame clones, with some not included. The repertoire includes about 150,000 clones, approximately 80% of them detected once, and 1.5% to 2% sits in the top ten. Study-wide results and caveats: On later analysis, the bulk of CMV-associated TCR beta chains appeared to be HLA-restricted.

The trim removed 2 bases at V and 0 bases at J, leaving 8 bases unmatched. Germline loops: CDR1 SGHAT, CDR2 FQNNGV. The CDR3 totals 18 residues. This chain connects TRBV11-2 to TRBJ2-1; 9 bases are shared with TRBD2. Sequencing was performed on PBMCs. The TCR was taken from a woman in her 40s in good health and CMV-seronegative. CDR3 loop: CASSLSAGGAGSYNEQFF. CDR3 coding DNA: TGTGCCAGCAGCTTATCTGCGGGAGGGGCCGGCTCCTACAATGAGCAGTTCTTC.